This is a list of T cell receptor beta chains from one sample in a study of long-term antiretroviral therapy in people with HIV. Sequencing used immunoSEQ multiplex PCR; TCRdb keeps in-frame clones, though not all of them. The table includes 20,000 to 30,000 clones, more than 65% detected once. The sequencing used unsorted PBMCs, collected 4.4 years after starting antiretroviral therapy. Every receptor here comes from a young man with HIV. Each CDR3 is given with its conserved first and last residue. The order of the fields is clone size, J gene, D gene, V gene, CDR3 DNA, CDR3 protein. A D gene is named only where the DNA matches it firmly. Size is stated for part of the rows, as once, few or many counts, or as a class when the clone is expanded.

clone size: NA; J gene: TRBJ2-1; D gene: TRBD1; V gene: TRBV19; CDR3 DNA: TGTGCCAGCGCTCCGGGACAGGGGAATGAGCAGTTCTTC; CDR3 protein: CASAPGQGNEQFF
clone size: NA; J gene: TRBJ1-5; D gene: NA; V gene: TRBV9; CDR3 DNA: TGTGCCAGCAGCGAGGGGGGCGGGGGCAATCAGCCCCAGCATTTT; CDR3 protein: CASSEGGGGNQPQHF
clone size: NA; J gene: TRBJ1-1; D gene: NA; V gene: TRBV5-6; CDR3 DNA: TGTGCCAGCAGCTTGGACAGGGAAGCTTTCTTT; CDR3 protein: CASSLDREAFF
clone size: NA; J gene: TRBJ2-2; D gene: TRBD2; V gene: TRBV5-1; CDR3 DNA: TGCGCCAGCAGCTTGCTAGGCGGGGGGACCGGGGAGCTGTTTTTT; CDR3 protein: CASSLLGGGTGELFF
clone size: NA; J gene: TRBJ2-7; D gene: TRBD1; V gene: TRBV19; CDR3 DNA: TGTGCCAGTAGTATAAGGGACAGGGTCCACGAGCAGTACTTC; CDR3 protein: CASSIRDRVHEQYF
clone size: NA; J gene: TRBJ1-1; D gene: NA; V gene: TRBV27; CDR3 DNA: TGTGCCAGCAGTTTAAGGGGTTCAGGGTTGAACACTGAAGCTTTCTTT; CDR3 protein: CASSLRGSGLNTEAFF
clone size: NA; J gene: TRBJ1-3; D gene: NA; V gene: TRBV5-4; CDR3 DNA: TGTGCCAGCAGTCCGGGACGCACCTCTGGAAACACCATATATTTT; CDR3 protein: CASSPGRTSGNTIYF
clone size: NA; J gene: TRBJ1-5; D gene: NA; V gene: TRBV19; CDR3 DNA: TGTGCCAGTAGTATCAGAGGGCTGGCTCCCAATCAGCCCCAGCATTTT; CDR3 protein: CASSIRGLAPNQPQHF
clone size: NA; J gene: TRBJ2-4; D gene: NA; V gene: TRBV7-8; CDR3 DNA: TGTGCCAGCAGCTTACCAAACAGGGAGGCCAAAAACATTCAGTACTTC; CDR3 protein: CASSLPNREAKNIQYF
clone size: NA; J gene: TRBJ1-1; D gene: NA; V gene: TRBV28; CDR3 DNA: TGTGCCAGCAGTTTACCTAAACTTCCCCCGGGGAACACTGAAGCTTTCTTT; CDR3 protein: CASSLPKLPPGNTEAFF
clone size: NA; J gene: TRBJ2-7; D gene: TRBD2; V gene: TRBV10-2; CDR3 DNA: TGCGCCAGCAGACGGACTAGCGGGAGCTCCTACGAGCAGTACTTC; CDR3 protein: CASRRTSGSSYEQYF
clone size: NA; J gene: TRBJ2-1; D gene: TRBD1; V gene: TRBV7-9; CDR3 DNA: TGTGCCAGCAGCTTAGGGGACAGACGTTTGGGGGTGTATGAGCAGTTCTTC; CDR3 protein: CASSLGDRRLGVYEQFF
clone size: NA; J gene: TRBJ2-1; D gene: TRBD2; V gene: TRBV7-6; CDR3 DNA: TGTGCCAGCAGCTTAGGGGGACTAGCGGGGGGACTAAACTACAATGAGCAGTTCTTC; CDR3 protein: CASSLGGLAGGLNYNEQFF
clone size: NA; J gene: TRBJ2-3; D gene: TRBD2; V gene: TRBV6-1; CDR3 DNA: TGTGCCAGCAGTGAGCTAGCGGCCACAGATACGCAGTATTTT; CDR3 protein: CASSELAATDTQYF
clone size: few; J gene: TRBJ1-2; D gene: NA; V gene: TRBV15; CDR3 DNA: TGTGCCACCAGCAGAGATACGCAGGGGAGCTATGGCTACACCTTC; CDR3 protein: CATSRDTQGSYGYTF
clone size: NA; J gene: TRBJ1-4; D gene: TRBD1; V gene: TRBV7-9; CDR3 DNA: TGTGCCAGCAGCTCAGACAGGGTGAGGTTCGGAGGACGTGAAAAACTGTTTTTT; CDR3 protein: CASSSDRVRFGGREKLFF
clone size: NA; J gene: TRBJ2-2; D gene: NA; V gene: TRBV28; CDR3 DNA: TGTGCCAGCAGCTCGACAGGCTTGAACACCGGGGAGCTGTTTTTT; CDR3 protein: CASSSTGLNTGELFF
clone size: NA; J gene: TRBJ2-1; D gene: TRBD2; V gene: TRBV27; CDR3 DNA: TGTGCCAGCAGTTTCGAGGGACTAGCGGGAGCCCCCTACAATGAGCAGTTCTTC; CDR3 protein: CASSFEGLAGAPYNEQFF
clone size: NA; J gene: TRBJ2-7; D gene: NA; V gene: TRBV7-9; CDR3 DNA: TGTGCCAGCAGCCACCCAAGGGGCCCTAACTACGAGCAGTACTTC; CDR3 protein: CASSHPRGPNYEQYF
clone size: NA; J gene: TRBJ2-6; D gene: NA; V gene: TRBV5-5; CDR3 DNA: TGTGCCAGCAGCTTGAGTTTCTCTGGGGCCAACGTCCTGACTTTC; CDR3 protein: CASSLSFSGANVLTF
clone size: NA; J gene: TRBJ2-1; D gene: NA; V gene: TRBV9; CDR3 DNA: TGTGCCAGCAGGCTAGGACTTAGCTCCTACAATGAGCAGTTCTTC; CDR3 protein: CASRLGLSSYNEQFF
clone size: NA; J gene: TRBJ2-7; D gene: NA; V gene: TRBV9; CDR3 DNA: TGTGCCAGCAGCGAAGGGTCCCGAAGCTCCTACGAGCAGTACTTC; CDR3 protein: CASSEGSRSSYEQYF
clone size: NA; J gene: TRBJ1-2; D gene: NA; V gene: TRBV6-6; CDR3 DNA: TGTGCCAGCAGTCCTTCAACTCACCGGGGCGGCTACACCTTC; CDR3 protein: CASSPSTHRGGYTF
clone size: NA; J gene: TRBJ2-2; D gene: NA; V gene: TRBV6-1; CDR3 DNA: TGTGCCAGCAGTGAAGAGGGACCGGCCCAGGCCGGGGAGCTGTTTTTT; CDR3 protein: CASSEEGPAQAGELFF
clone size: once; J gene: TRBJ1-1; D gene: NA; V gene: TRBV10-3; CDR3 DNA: TGTGCCATCAGTGAAGTCAGGGTAAGCACTGAAGCTTTCTTT; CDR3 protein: CAISEVRVSTEAFF
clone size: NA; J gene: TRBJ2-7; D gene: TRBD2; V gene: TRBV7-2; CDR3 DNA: TGTGCCAGCAGCTCTCGGGTAGCGGGAGAATGGGTCAACGAGCAGTACTTC; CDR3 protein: CASSSRVAGEWVNEQYF
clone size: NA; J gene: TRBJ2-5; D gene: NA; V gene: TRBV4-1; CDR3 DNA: TGCGCCAGCAGCAACCGGGATTCCAGGTGGGAAGAGACCCAGTACTTC; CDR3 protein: CASSNRDSRWEETQYF
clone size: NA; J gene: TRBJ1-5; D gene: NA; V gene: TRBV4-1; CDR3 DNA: TGCGCCAGCAGCCCCCAAACGGGGGGCGGTAATCAGCCCCAGCATTTT; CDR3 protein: CASSPQTGGGNQPQHF
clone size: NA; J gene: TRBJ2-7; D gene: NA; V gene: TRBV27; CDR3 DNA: TGTGCCAGCAGTTTATCATCCTGGGGAGAGCAGTACTTC; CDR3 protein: CASSLSSWGEQYF
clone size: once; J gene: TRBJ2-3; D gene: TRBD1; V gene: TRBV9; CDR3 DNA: TGTGCCAGCAGCGAAGGACAGGGGGCGAGAGATACGCAGTATTTT; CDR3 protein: CASSEGQGARDTQYF
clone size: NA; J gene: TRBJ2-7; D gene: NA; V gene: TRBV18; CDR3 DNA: TGTGCCAGCTCACCAGGGGGCTCGTACGAGCAGTACTTC; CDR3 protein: CASSPGGSYEQYF
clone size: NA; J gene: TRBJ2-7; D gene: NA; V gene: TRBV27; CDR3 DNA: TGTGCCAGCGCCCTTGGGGTAGCAAGTGAGCAGTACTTC; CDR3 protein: CASALGVASEQYF
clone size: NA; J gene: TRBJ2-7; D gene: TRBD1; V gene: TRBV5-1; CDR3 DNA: TGCGCCAGCAGCGCCGGGACAGGGTCCTACGAGCAGTACTTC; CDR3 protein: CASSAGTGSYEQYF
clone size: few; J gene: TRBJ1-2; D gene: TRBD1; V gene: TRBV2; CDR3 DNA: TGTGCCAGCAGGCCCGACAGGGACGGCTACACCTTC; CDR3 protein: CASRPDRDGYTF
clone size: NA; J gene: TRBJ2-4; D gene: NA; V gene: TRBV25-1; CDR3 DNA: TGTGCCAGCAGTGATCCCGGCAGGGCTCAAAACATTCAGTACTTC; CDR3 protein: CASSDPGRAQNIQYF
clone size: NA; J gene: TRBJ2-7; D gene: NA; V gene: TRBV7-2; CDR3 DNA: TGTGCCAGCAGCTTAGGATTCTCCTACGAGCAGTACTTC; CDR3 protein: CASSLGFSYEQYF
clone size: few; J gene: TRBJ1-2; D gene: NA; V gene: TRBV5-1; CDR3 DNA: TGCGCCAGCAGCGCAGGGTTGGGCTACACCTTC; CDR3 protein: CASSAGLGYTF
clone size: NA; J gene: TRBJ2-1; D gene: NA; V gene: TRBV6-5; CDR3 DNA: TGTGCCAGCAAGGATCCGCGGGTGGGGGATGAGCAGTTCTTC; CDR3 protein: CASKDPRVGDEQFF
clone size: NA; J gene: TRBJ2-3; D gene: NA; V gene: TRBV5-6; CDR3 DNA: TGTGCCAGCAGCTTGCGACAAGTTAGCACAGATACGCAGTATTTT; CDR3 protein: CASSLRQVSTDTQYF
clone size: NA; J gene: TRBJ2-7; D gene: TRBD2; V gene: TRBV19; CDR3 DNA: TGTGCCAGTAGTATAAGCGGGGTCTGGGACGAGCAGTACTTC; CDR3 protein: CASSISGVWDEQYF
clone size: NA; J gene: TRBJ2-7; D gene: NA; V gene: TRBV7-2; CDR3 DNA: TGTGCCAGCAGCTTAACCAGGGTCTACGAGCAGTACTTC; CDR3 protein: CASSLTRVYEQYF
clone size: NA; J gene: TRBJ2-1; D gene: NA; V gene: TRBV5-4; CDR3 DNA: TGTGCCAGCAAGGGGGGGGCAGCAGTCAATGAGCAGTTCTTC; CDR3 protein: CASKGGAAVNEQFF
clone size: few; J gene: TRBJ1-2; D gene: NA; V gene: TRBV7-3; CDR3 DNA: TGTGCCAGCAGCTTAACGTCGGGGGAGCACTATGGCTACACCTTC; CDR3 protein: CASSLTSGEHYGYTF